This TCR beta chain originates from a study of blood T cells in healthy people across ages. Germline V CDR1 and CDR2: MNHEY, SVGEGT. This CDR3 has 15 residues. At least 5 micrograms of total RNA were extracted per sample. Using a J-beta primer mix together with a sample-barcoded 5' primer, a second PCR was run for about 7 to 12 cycles. Using its own MiXCR run on the 5' RACE reads, TCRdb lists one record per CDR3 protein. The sample contains 730,000 or so distinct CDR3 sequences, roughly two fifths of which appear only once. About this clonotype itself: A junction boundary mismatches the germline segment, possibly from a read error.

This clonotype was sampled from a woman between 55 and 75 years old in good health. The chain recombines TRBV6-2 or TRBV6-3 with TRBJ1-2; possible D gene TRBD1, 6 bases. The sample taken for sequencing was blood. The CDR3 sequence: CASSYRAGDNYGYTF. The CDR3 region has the DNA TGTGCTAGCAGTTACAGGGCAGGAGATAACTATGGCTACACCTTC.